The 24 T cell receptor beta chains in this list originate from one sample, sequenced in a study of CD8+ T cells in alopecia areata. As the sequencing template, cDNA was produced by extracting RNA and reverse transcribing it. Here immunoSEQ multiplex PCR was the method, and the copy in TCRdb shows in-frame clones only, minus some. This table has some 130,000 clones, approximately 49% appearing once. Material: CD8+ T cells sorted from blood, obtained at week 0. These receptors originate from a human donor with alopecia areata.

There are a few counts of this clone. The chain couples TRBV2 to TRBJ1-6; D remains ambiguous. Trimming stripped 4 bases from V and 10 bases from J, with 11 bases between. Germline V lookup: CDR1 SNHLY, CDR2 FYNNEI. This CDR3 comprises 13 residues. The CDR3 DNA is TGTGCCAGCAGTGGCGGTTTAGGGTCACCCCTCCACTTT. Amino acids: CASSGGLGSPLHF.

This rearrangement joins TRBV19 to TRBJ1-6; 8 bases fit TRBD1. From germline, CDR1 is LNHDA and CDR2 SQIVND (reference sequence). V dropped 3 bases and J dropped 8; count of bases not matched to a gene: 3. CDR3 length equals 14 residues. This chain's CDR3 is CASSMGQVDSPLHF. The CDR3 DNA follows: TGTGCCAGTAGTATGGGACAGGTGGATTCACCCCTCCACTTT.

The V call is TRBV29-1, the J call TRBJ2-3; 7 bases are a match to TRBD2. V lost 3 bases and J lost 0; bases outside the gene matches: 3. This CDR3 comprises 14 residues. CDR1 is SQVTM, CDR2 ANQGSEA, per germline. The CDR3: CSVESGVSTDTQYF. In nucleotides, the CDR3 is TGCAGCGTTGAGAGCGGGGTTAGCACAGATACGCAGTATTTT.

The chain is built from TRBV27 and TRBJ1-1; possible D gene TRBD1, 5 bases. The CDR3 spans 14 residues. Germline V gives CDR1 MNHEY, CDR2 SMNVEV (reference sequence). V lost 6 bases, J lost 2 bases, and 13 bases lay in between. CDR3: CASSTLGGNTEAFF. CDR3 DNA: TGTGCCAGCAGCACTTTGGGGGGTAACACTGAAGCTTTCTTT.

V and J are TRBV9 and TRBJ2-7; D gene ambiguous. The length of the CDR3 is 13 residues. Deletions cut 2 bases from V and 3 bases from J, with 9 bases between. Germline V gene lookup returns CDR1 SGDLS and CDR2 YYNGEE. CDR3 in DNA: TGTGCCAGCAGCGTCCGTCCCTACTACGAGCAGTACTTC. This codes for CASSVRPYYEQYF.

The CDR3 spells CASSPNREDNSPLHF. The CDR3 DNA sequence: TGTGCCAGCAGCCCAAACAGGGAGGATAATTCACCCCTCCACTTT. This chain joins TRBV9 and TRBJ1-6, with a tentative D call TRBD1 (6 bases). Trimming pared 4 bases from V and 5 bases from J, leaving 13 bases between. The germline V gene has CDR1 SGDLS and CDR2 YYNGEE. The CDR3 totals 15 residues.

A word on this clone: This sample includes further DNA sequences coding for the same CDR3. This chain joins TRBV27 and TRBJ2-1; D is unresolved. V gave up 2 bases and J gave up 6 bases, with 2 bases separating them. Germline loops: CDR1 MNHEY, CDR2 SMNVEV (reference sequence). The CDR3 has 11 amino acids. DNA for the CDR3: TGTGCCAGCAGTTTAAGCAATGAGCAGTTCTTC. The encoded protein is CASSLSNEQFF.

The genes are TRBV29-1 and TRBJ2-3; D is possibly TRBD1 or TRBD2 (5 bases each). The germline CDR1 and CDR2 sequences are SQVTM and ANQGSEA. This CDR3 is 14 amino acids long. V shed 3 bases and J shed 8 bases, with 18 bases lying between them. The CDR3 DNA sequence: TGCAGCGTTGACAGCGGCAGGGTTACTTTTACGCAGTATTTT. Translating gives CSVDSGRVTFTQYF.

There are a few counts of this clone. CDR3: CASRPPTGLYGYTF. For the CDR3, the DNA is TGTGCCAGCAGACCCCCGACAGGACTCTATGGCTACACCTTC. This chain links TRBV5-6 with TRBJ1-2; a possible D gene is TRBD1 (6 bases). Germline-derived CDR1 and CDR2 are SGHDT and YYEEEE. The V gene lost 5 bases and the J gene lost 4 bases, with 15 bases spanning the gap. The CDR3 has 14 residues.

This clone was seen more than once but under ten times. The chain uses TRBV5-4 and TRBJ1-1; 8 bases are a match to TRBD1. The V and J ends lost 4 bases and 5 bases, in that order; junction bases with no gene match: 7. This CDR3 region has 14 residues. Germline-derived CDR1 and CDR2 are SGHNT and YYREEE (reference sequence). CDR3 DNA: TGTGCCAGCAGCAGATTGACAGGGGTAACTGAAGCTTTCTTT. Protein product: CASSRLTGVTEAFF.

The gene calls are TRBV27 and TRBJ2-1; 7 nucleotides match TRBD1. Germline CDR1 and CDR2: MNHEY and SMNVEV (reference sequence). With 0 bases clipped from V and 2 bases from J, the junction kept 4 bases outside the gene matches. CDR3 size: 16 residues. The DNA for the CDR3 is TGTGCCAGCAGTTTATCGGGAGACAGGGCCTACAATGAGCAGTTCTTC. This translates into CASSLSGDRAYNEQFF.

The chain recombines TRBV7-9 with TRBJ2-5; the match to TRBD2 covers 7 bases. Trimming took 5 bases from V and 5 from J; bases not matched to a gene: 5. The CDR3 has 13 amino acids. CDR1 is SEHNR and CDR2 is FQNEAQ in the germline V gene (reference sequence). The CDR3 loop reads CASSRDGRETQYF. The CDR3 DNA is TGTGCCAGCAGCCGGGACGGGAGGGAGACCCAGTACTTC.

The chain employs TRBV5-1 and TRBJ2-1; D unclear. V was shortened by 4 bases and J by 10 bases, with 15 bases between the two germline ends. CDR1 SGHRS and CDR2 YFSETQ come from the germline V gene. The CDR3 is 13 amino acids. The CDR3: CASSTGPPTEQFF. CDR3 nucleotides: TGCGCCAGCAGCACCGGACCCCCAACCGAGCAGTTCTTC.

There are a few counts of this clone. The chain uses TRBV7-4 and TRBJ1-5; D is possibly TRBD1 (6 bases). The V end was cut by 5 bases, the J end by 4 bases, with 12 bases between. Germline values: CDR1 SGHVT, CDR2 SQSDAQ. The CDR3 spans 14 residues. The CDR3 reads CASSPGVGNQPQHF. CDR3 sequence (DNA): TGTGCCAGCAGCCCAGGGGTCGGGAATCAGCCCCAGCATTTT.

This chain connects TRBV29-1 to TRBJ2-2; D remains ambiguous. Germline CDR1 and CDR2: SQVTM and ANQGSEA. Between the trimmed V and J ends, which lost 4 bases and 6 bases, there was a span of 6 bases. This CDR3 is 11 amino acids long. CDR3 nucleotides: TGCAGCGTTGGGCGTTCCGGGGAGCTGTTTTTT. Protein product: CSVGRSGELFF.

The rearrangement links TRBV29-1 to TRBJ2-5; TRBD2 agrees at 8 bases. The CDR3 loop spans 14 amino acids. Per the germline V gene, CDR1 is SQVTM and CDR2 is ANQGSEA. Germline trimming cut 6 bases from V and 2 bases from J; bases unmatched to any gene: 8. Here the CDR3 reads CSVAGGLLQETQYF. The DNA of the CDR3 is TGCAGCGTCGCGGGGGGACTACTACAAGAGACCCAGTACTTC.

The chain combines TRBV4-2 with TRBJ1-2; D uncertain. Germline CDR1 and CDR2: LGHNA and YNFKEQ. The V and J ends lost 0 bases and 2 bases respectively, with 13 bases between them. The CDR3 consists of 16 residues. The CDR3 DNA sequence: TGTGCCAGCAGCCAAGATCAAGGAGCGATAAACTATGGCTACACCTTC. Its protein is CASSQDQGAINYGYTF.

The chain links TRBV27 to TRBJ1-1, with 8 bases matching TRBD1. This CDR3 is built from 14 residues. V lost 5 bases to trimming and J lost 1 base; unmatched junction nucleotides: 3. Germline CDR1 and CDR2: MNHEY and SMNVEV (reference sequence). The CDR3 coding sequence is TGTGCCAGCAGTCCAACAGGGGGGAACACTGAAGCTTTCTTT. It yields the protein CASSPTGGNTEAFF.

V usage is TRBV5-1 and J usage is TRBJ2-5, with D possibly TRBD2 on 5 matching bases. The CDR3 consists of 15 residues. V gave up 0 bases and J gave up 5 bases, with 14 bases separating them. Germline assignment: CDR1 SGHRS and CDR2 YFSETQ. CDR3 loop: CASSLGELTGETQYF. The CDR3, as DNA: TGCGCCAGCAGCTTGGGGGAGCTAACCGGGGAGACCCAGTACTTC.

The chain links TRBV27 to TRBJ2-1; D is ambiguous. The germline CDR1 and CDR2 sequences are MNHEY and SMNVEV (reference sequence). There are 14 residues in the CDR3. Trimming removed 3 bases at V and 5 bases at J, with 11 bases between. CDR3 DNA: TGTGCCAGCAGTTTGGGCCAGCTCAACAATGAGCAGTTCTTC. This translates into CASSLGQLNNEQFF.

This clone was counted a single time. This chain connects TRBV5-4 to TRBJ1-1; D unresolved. Germline V gene data show CDR1 as SGHNT and CDR2 as YYREEE (reference sequence). The CDR3 length is 14 residues. Trimming removed 2 bases at V and 1 base at J, with 9 bases between. The CDR3, as DNA: TGTGCCAGCAGCTTTCCGTGGGGGAACACTGAAGCTTTCTTT. Translated: CASSFPWGNTEAFF.

CDR3 protein: CAWSQTGDQETQYF. CDR3 nucleotides: TGTGCCTGGAGCCAAACGGGGGACCAAGAGACCCAGTACTTC. This chain joins TRBV30 and TRBJ2-5; tentatively, D is TRBD2 (6 bases). Trimming removed 3 bases at V and 0 bases at J, with 11 bases between. The CDR3 is 14 residues long. The germline V gene encodes CDR1 GTSNPN and CDR2 SVGIG (reference sequence).

This chain uses TRBV30 with TRBJ2-1, with D hard to call. The germline CDR1 and CDR2 sequences are GTSNPN and SVGIG (reference sequence). V dropped 3 bases and J dropped 8 bases, with 8 bases sitting between them. This CDR3 spans 11 amino acids. The CDR3 protein is CAWRANYEQFF. In nucleotides, the CDR3 is TGTGCCTGGAGGGCGAACTATGAGCAGTTCTTC.

The rearrangement joins TRBV29-1 to TRBJ2-1; D not certain. CDR1 and CDR2 from the germline V gene are SQVTM and ANQGSEA. The CDR3 is 12 residues long. Trimming shortened V by 4 bases and J by 8 bases, and 12 bases separated the two germline ends. CDR3 region: CSVASPGDEQFF. In DNA, the CDR3 is TGCAGCGTTGCATCTCCTGGCGATGAGCAGTTCTTC.